This TCR beta chain was identified in a study (dated by TCRdb to the mid-2010s). Broadly, across the study: The research examined where HIV persistence comes from in people whose immune systems controlled HIV infection without treatment.

This clonotype is medium-sized (0.01 to 0.1%). This receptor's antigen is unknown. Per-base quality was not reported, and no clone a single base away is much larger than it. Libraries came from 5' RACE. Reads for this sample came from an Illumina HiSeq 2000. The public reads were run again by TCRdb, first through fastp at Q25 and then through MiXCR, and only productive beta chains were kept. Each CDR3 protein appears once, grouped with its most common genes and DNA. The table for this sample lists 1,300 or so distinct CDR3 sequences; roughly 7.2% of them were counted only once. The ten largest clonotypes hold 13% of the sample. The CDR1 and CDR2 encoded by the germline V gene are SGDLS and YYNGEE. The CDR3, from cysteine to phenylalanine, totals 14 residues. Only the CDR3 region is kept as DNA, spanning 42 bases read in frame from base 1. V ends up 0 bases short and J 4 bases short, with an unmatched junction base count of 4.

The sample consisted of central memory T cells from blood PBMCs. Sample cell subset or site, as interpreted from the label and publication: central memory CD4+ T cells. Recombination connected TRBV9 to TRBJ2-7, with 7 middle bases fitting TRBD2. This sequence originates from a male donor with HIV. Here is the DNA: TGTGCCAGCAGCGTAGAAGTTAGCGGGTACGAGCAGTACTTC. Translated, this is CASSVEVSGYEQYF.